This TCR beta chain was sequenced during a study of Graves' ophthalmopathy and Graves' hyperthyroidism (dated by TCRdb to between 2018 and 2020). Background on the whole study: Peripheral blood was collected before any treatment was given, at the time of initial diagnosis. The independent validation cohort included approximately 19 hyperthyroidism patients plus 17 patients who later progressed from hyperthyroidism to ophthalmopathy. To explore V-J signatures distinguishing ophthalmopathy from hyperthyroidism, a discovery set of 100 patients (roughly 45 ophthalmopathy, roughly 55 stable hyperthyroidism) was enrolled. After sampling, hyperthyroidism patients received methimazole starting at 30 mg daily, and ophthalmopathy patients received high-dose intravenous methylprednisolone. The approximately 100 discovery patients were divided at random into training and test sets in a 7:3 ratio. T-cell repertoires of thyroid tissue and blood were compared in 5 or 6 hyperthyroidism patients. To tell Graves' ophthalmopathy apart from Graves' hyperthyroidism, and to predict which patients would progress to ophthalmopathy, the study relied on TCR beta repertoire signatures. In total, 135 blood samples were TCR-sequenced: approximately 40 ophthalmopathy, 80 or so hyperthyroidism and some 17 hyperthyroidism-to-ophthalmopathy patients. General study outcomes and caveats: Sample size was not predetermined statistically, and investigators were not blinded to group allocation. In validation, the model predicted ophthalmopathy progression with about 64% sensitivity and approximately 78% specificity; eleven to twelve predicted patients were CT-confirmed with GO in a median of about 7.1 months. Most expanded thyroid clonotypes with frequency above 0.001 were also detected in blood, suggesting blood repertoires may reflect the thyroid immune response. In cross-validation, the 13-signature model distinguished ophthalmopathy from stable hyperthyroidism with almost 90% sensitivity and 81% to 83% specificity, and in the test set the corresponding values were approximately 80% and 68%.

TCR beta CDR3 regions were amplified from RNA transcripts for repertoire sequencing. HTBI primers and the Qiagen OneStep RT-PCR kit were used in a first-round RT-PCR, which was followed by a second-round multiplex PCR, size selection and purification. Libraries were sequenced on an Illumina HiSeq2000 using paired-end 100 bp reads. The authors' analysis ran thus. Reads were processed with SOAPnuke, discarding reads with adapters, uncalled bases, mean Phred below 15, or no exact constant-primer or identifier match. High-quality paired reads were merged with COPE v1.2.5. Each unique nucleotide sequence was treated as a clonotype, and MiTCR v1.1 was used to align the clonotypes to the IMGT TRB V, D and J references. The analysis was limited to V-J combinations with a frequency above 0.0001, which together covered 99.2% of repertoires. A TCR clonal expansion and chaos score per V-J combination was defined as the ratio of F50 clonal expansion to chaos observed in the TCRdist matrix. Welch's t-statistics and random forest were used to narrow the features down to about twelve V-J combinations, which were then fed into a naive Bayes classifier. The similarity between thyroid and blood repertoires was quantified using the Morisita-Horn index. TCRdb reanalyzed the raw reads on its own, using fastp at Q25 for trimming and MiXCR for clone calling, and kept in-frame beta chains. Each entry is one CDR3 protein sequence, shown with its most common DNA and genes. These V and J calls rely on TCRdb rather than the paper's analysis. This sample is represented by about 620,000 distinct CDR3 sequences; around a fifth of them were singletons. The ten largest clonotypes hold more than 5.5% of the sample.

Points on this clonotype: This clone's antigen is unknown. A much larger clone differs by one base, so this may be a read error.

Hyperthyroidism was defined as stable when no progression to ophthalmopathy occurred within 18 months of follow-up. Hyperthyroidism patients were newly diagnosed, with disease duration under 2 months, and aged 18 to 65 years. Patients with other autoimmune diseases, uncontrolled infections, pregnancy or lactation were excluded from the study. Diagnosis was based on clinical symptoms, serum thyroxine, TRAb, thyroid ultrasound and orbital computed tomography. Using Ficoll-Paque density gradient centrifugation, PBMCs were isolated from 9.5 to 10 ml of fresh peripheral blood. Total RNA was extracted with Trizol reagent and quality-checked on an Agilent 2100 Bioanalyzer. Via the germline V gene (reference sequence), CDR1 is GTSNPN and CDR2 SVGIG. Inclusive of the bounding cysteine and phenylalanine, the CDR3 is 12 residues long. The only DNA kept is the CDR3, 36 bases in frame from the first base.

The receptor was isolated from a woman aged 18 to 35 with stable Graves' hyperthyroidism. Some clones in this sample may be carry-over from other donors' samples. Donor details come from another sample of the same person, matched by shared clones. This chain is built from TRBV30 and TRBJ1-1, with an unclear D gene assignment. Input material: peripheral blood. The DNA reads as follows: TGTGCCCGGAGTGCAAAATTGCCTGAAGCTTTCTTT. This is translated as CARSAKLPEAFF.